This T cell receptor beta chain is from a study of cytomegalovirus exposure and HLA in healthy donors. Assay used: immunoSEQ multiplex PCR; TCRdb lists only in-frame clones, some missing. The data show some 90,000 clones, roughly nine tenths seen once. The CDR3 totals 15 residues. Between the trimmed V and J ends, which lost 0 bases and 0 bases, there was a span of 8 bases. In germline, CDR1 is SGDLS, CDR2 YYNGEE. The gene calls are TRBV9 and TRBJ2-3; D is unresolved. This TCR was sampled from a man between 18 and 29 years old in good health and CMV-seropositive. Sequencing was performed on PBMCs. The CDR3 DNA sequence: TGTGCCAGCAGCGTAGATTTCACTAGCACAGATACGCAGTATTTT. Translating it yields CASSVDFTSTDTQYF.